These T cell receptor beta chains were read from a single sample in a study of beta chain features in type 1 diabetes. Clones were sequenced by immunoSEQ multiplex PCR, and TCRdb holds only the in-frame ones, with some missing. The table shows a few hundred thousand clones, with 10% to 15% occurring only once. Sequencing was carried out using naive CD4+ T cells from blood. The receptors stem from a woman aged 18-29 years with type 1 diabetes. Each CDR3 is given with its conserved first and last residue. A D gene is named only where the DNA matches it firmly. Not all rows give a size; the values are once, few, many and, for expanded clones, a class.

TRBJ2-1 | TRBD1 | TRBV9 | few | CASSSTTGARNEQFF | TGTGCCAGCAGCAGTACGACAGGGGCTCGCAATGAGCAGTTCTTC
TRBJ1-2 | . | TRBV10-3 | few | CAISQDIYGYTF | TGTGCCATCAGCCAGGACATCTATGGCTACACCTTC
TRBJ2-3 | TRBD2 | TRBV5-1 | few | CASSQGLYPGDTQYF | TGCGCCAGCAGCCAGGGACTATACCCCGGAGATACGCAGTATTTT
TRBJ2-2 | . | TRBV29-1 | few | CSVGRGGTGELFF | TGCAGCGTTGGGAGGGGAGGCACCGGGGAGCTGTTTTTT
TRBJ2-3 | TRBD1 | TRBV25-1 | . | CASSRTGITDTQYF | TGTGCCAGCAGCAGGACAGGGATAACAGATACGCAGTATTTT
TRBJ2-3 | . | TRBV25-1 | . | CASSDPPADTQYF | TGTGCCAGCAGTGACCCTCCCGCGGATACGCAGTATTTT
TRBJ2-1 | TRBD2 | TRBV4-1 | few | CASSPLAGVVNEQFF | TGCGCCAGCAGCCCACTAGCGGGAGTCGTCAATGAGCAGTTCTTC
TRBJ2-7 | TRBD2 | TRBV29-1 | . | CSVVLAGGLSYEQYF | TGCAGCGTCGTCTTAGCGGGAGGTCTCTCCTACGAGCAGTACTTC
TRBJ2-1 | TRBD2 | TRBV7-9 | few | CASSRSGGADEQFF | TGTGCCAGCAGCCGTAGCGGGGGGGCCGATGAGCAGTTCTTC
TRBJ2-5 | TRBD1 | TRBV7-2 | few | CASSPVGQGQETQYF | TGTGCCAGCAGCCCGGTTGGACAGGGGCAAGAGACCCAGTACTTC
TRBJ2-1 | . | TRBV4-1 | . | CASSQVPTRSNEQFF | TGCGCCAGCAGCCAAGTTCCGACTAGGAGCAATGAGCAGTTCTTC
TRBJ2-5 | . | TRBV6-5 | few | CASRGLLSGEETQYF | TGTGCCAGCAGGGGGCTCCTTTCGGGGGAGGAGACCCAGTACTTC
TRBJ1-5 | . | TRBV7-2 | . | CASSLGPGSSNQPQHF | TGTGCCAGCAGCTTAGGGCCAGGGTCCAGCAATCAGCCCCAGCATTTT
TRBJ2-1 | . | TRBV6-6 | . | CASSYSTGVNYNEQFF | TGTGCCAGCAGTTACTCGACAGGAGTAAACTACAATGAGCAGTTCTTC
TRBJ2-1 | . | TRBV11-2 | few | CASSLGLWDTGNEQFF | TGTGCCAGCAGCTTAGGTCTTTGGGACACCGGGAATGAGCAGTTCTTC
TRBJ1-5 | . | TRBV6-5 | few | CASRRTPHSNQPQHF | TGTGCCAGCAGAAGGACACCACATAGCAATCAGCCCCAGCATTTT
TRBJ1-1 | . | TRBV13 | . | CASSSKTPGAFF | TGTGCCAGCAGCTCCAAGACCCCGGGAGCTTTCTTT
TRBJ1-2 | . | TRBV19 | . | CASSRGGSGYTF | TGTGCCAGTAGTCGCGGCGGGAGTGGCTACACCTTC
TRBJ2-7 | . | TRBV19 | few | CASRQRGSYEQYF | TGTGCCAGTAGACAAAGGGGAAGTTACGAGCAGTACTTC
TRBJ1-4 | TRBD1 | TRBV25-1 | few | CASTPRGQGNEKLFF | TGTGCCAGCACGCCCAGGGGACAGGGAAATGAAAAACTGTTTTTT
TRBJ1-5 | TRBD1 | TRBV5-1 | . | CASSLGPQGETPQHF | TGCGCCAGCAGCTTGGGGCCCCAGGGGGAAACACCCCAGCATTTT
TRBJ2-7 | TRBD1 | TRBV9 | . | CASSATTGTGYYEQYF | TGTGCCAGCAGCGCCACTACCGGGACAGGTTACTACGAGCAGTACTTC
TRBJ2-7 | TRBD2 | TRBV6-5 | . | CASSYSGGRPSYEQYF | TGTGCCAGCAGTTACTCCGGGGGGAGGCCCTCCTACGAGCAGTACTTC
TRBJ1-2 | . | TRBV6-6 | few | CASSSPNDFNGYTF | TGTGCCAGCAGTTCCCCGAACGACTTTAATGGCTACACCTTC
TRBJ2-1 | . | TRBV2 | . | CATKGGVGGSSYNEQFF | TGTGCCACCAAGGGGGGGGTAGGCGGATCATCCTACAATGAGCAGTTCTTC
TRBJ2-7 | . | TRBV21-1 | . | CASSKVSEQYF | TGTGCCAGCAGCAAAGTATCCGAGCAGTACTTC
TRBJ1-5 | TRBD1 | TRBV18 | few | CASSFYPGQGDQPQHF | TGTGCCAGCTCGTTCTACCCGGGACAGGGCGATCAGCCCCAGCATTTT
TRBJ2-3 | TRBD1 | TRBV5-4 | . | CASSSGQGTDTQYF | TGTGCCAGCAGCTCGGGACAGGGAACAGATACGCAGTATTTT
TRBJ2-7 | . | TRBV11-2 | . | CASSNRLDGRGQYF | TGTGCCAGCAGCAATAGACTAGATGGGCGAGGGCAGTACTTC
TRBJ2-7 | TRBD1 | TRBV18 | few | CASSPVFYGTGATEQYF | TGTGCCAGCTCACCGGTCTTCTATGGGACAGGCGCCACCGAGCAGTACTTC
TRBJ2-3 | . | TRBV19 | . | CASRRLPTGTTDTQYF | TGTGCCAGTCGCAGGTTACCAACCGGAACCACAGATACGCAGTATTTT
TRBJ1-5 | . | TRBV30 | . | CAWSRGGQPQHF | TGTGCCTGGAGTCGGGGGGGCCAGCCCCAGCATTTT
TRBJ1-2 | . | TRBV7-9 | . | CASSKLQERTYGYTF | TGTGCCAGCAGCAAGTTACAGGAGAGGACCTATGGCTACACCTTC
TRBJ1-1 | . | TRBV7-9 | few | CASSFRRADTEAFF | TGTGCCAGCAGCTTTAGGAGGGCCGACACTGAAGCTTTCTTT
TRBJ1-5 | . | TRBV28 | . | CASRRESGNQPQHF | TGTGCCAGCCGCCGGGAGAGTGGCAATCAGCCCCAGCATTTT
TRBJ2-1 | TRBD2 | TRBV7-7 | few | CASSPGLAGGAGQFF | TGTGCCAGCAGCCCAGGACTAGCGGGGGGGGCAGGGCAGTTCTTC
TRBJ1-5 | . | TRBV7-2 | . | CASSLRGSQPQHF | TGTGCCAGCAGCCTGAGGGGGAGTCAGCCCCAGCATTTT
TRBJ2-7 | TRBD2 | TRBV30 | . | CAGRAAGEQYF | TGTGCCGGGAGGGCTGCGGGGGAGCAGTACTTC
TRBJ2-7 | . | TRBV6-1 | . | CASIRVKGPDF | TGTGCCAGCATAAGGGTCAAGGGGCCGGACTTC
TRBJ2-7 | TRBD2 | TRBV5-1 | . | CASSLGLAPTYEQYF | TGCGCCAGCAGCTTGGGACTAGCGCCTACCTACGAGCAGTACTTC
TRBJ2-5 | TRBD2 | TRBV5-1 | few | CASRTSGSSGRRETQYF | TGCGCCAGCAGAACCTCCGGATCTAGCGGGAGGCGAGAGACCCAGTACTTC
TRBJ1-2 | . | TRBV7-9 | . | CASSPEVSHYGYTF | TGTGCCAGCAGCCCAGAGGTCAGTCACTATGGCTACACCTTC
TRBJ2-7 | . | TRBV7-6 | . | CASSLGPEQYF | TGTGCCAGCAGCTTAGGGCCCGAGCAGTACTTC
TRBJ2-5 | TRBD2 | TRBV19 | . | CASSRVERGETQYF | TGTGCCAGTAGTAGGGTCGAGCGGGGGGAGACCCAGTACTTC
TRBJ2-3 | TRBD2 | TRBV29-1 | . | CSVDKLAGVSTDTQYF | TGCAGCGTTGATAAACTAGCGGGCGTTAGCACAGATACGCAGTATTTT
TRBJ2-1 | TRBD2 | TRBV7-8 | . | CASSLTSGIYNEQFF | TGTGCCAGCAGCCTCACTAGCGGGATCTACAATGAGCAGTTCTTC